What follows describes a single T cell receptor (beta chain). This sample was taken from a study of control samples from healthy donors and cancer patients. Only in-frame clones appear in the TCRdb table, and some are missing; sequencing was by immunoSEQ multiplex PCR. The sample yields about 150,000 clones, 90% to 95% seen once. The sequence was collected from a man aged 55 to 70 with colorectal cancer. Sequencing input: PBMCs.

The CDR3 sequence is CASSEYDSYNSPLHF. The CDR3, as DNA: TGTGCCAGCAGTGAATATGACTCCTATAATTCACCCCTCCACTTT. The V and J genes are TRBV25-1 and TRBJ1-6; the D is unclear. Trimming cost V 0 bases and J 0 bases, with 3 bases left between them. The CDR3 runs to 15 residues. CDR1 and CDR2 from the germline V gene are MGHDK and SYGVNS. Full variable domain (outside the CDR3, taken from reference TRBV25-1 and TRBJ1-6): EADIYQTPRYLVIGTGKKITLECSQTMGHDKMYWYQQDPGMELHLIHYSYGVNSTEKGDLSSESTVSRIRTEHFPLTLESARPSHTSQYLCASSEYDSYNSPLHFGNGTRLTVT.